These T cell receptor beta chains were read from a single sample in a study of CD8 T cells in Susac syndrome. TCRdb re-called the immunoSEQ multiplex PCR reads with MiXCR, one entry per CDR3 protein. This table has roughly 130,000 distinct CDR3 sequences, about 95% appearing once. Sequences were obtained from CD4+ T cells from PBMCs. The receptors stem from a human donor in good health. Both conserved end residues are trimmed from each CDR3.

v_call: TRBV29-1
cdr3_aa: SVVAGGNYGYT

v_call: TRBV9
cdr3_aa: ASSVADAYEQY

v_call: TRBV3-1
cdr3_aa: ASSRGASNQPQH

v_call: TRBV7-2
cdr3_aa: ASSSGLYNEQF

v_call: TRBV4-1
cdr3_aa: ASSQGTGTDEQY

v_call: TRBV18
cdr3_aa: ASSPAGTGSKNEQY

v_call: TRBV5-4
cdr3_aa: ASSLMDREDTQY

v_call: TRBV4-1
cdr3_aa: ASSKEGVRGYEQY

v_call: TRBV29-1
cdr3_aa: SVEEGTYTEAF

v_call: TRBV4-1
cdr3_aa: ASSQDQRLVNTEAF

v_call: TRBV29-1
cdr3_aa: SVTRGPEAF

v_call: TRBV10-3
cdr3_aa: ATWPGDTGELF

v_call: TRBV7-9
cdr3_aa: ASSHQGGPETYEQY

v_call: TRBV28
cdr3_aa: ASSASRRIHGYT

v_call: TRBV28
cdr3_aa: ATWDRGAYEQY

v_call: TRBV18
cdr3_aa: ASSPPLNTEAF

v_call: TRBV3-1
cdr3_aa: ASSQETIQSQLRTSYEQY

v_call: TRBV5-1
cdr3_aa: ASSSPSGRVYEQY

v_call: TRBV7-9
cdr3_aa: ASSLAETVQETQY

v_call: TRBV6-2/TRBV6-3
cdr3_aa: ASSQAGGLYNEQF

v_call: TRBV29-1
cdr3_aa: SVVGTVYEQY

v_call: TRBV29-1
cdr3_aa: SVGKREGDNEQF